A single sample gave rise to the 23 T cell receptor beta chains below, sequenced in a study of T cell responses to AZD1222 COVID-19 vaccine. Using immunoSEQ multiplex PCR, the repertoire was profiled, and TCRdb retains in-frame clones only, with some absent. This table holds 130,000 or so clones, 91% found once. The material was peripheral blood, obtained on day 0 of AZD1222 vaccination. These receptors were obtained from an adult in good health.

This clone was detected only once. CDR3 in DNA: TGTGCCAGCAGCTTCCCCAGTAGCGGGAGAGGGAGCTCCTACAATGAGCAGTTCTTC. It yields the protein CASSFPSSGRGSSYNEQFF. The gene calls are TRBV7-3 and TRBJ2-1, with 9 bases aligning to TRBD2. CDR3 length: 19 residues. Germline V CDR1 and CDR2: SGHTA, FQGTGA. V was clipped by 3 bases and J by 0 bases; unmatched bases: 12.

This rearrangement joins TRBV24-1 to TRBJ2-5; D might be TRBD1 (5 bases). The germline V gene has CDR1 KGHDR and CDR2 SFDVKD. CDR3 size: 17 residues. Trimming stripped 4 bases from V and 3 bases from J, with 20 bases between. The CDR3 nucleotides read TGTGCCACCAGTGACCGGACCCCAGGGTCGCCGGAAGAGACCCAGTACTTC. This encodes CATSDRTPGSPEETQYF.

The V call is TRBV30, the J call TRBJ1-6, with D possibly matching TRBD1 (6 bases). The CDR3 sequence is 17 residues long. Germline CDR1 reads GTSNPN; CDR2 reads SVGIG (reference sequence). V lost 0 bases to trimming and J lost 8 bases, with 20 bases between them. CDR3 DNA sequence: TGTGCCTGGAGTGTAAATTTACTGGGCAGGGGTTATTCACCCCTCCACTTT. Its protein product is CAWSVNLLGRGYSPLHF. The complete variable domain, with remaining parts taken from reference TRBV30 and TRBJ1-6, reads SQTIHQWPATLVQPVGSPLSLECTVEGTSNPNLYWYRQAAGRGLQLLFYSVGIGQISSEVPQNLSASRPQDRQFILSSKKLLLSDSGFYLCAWSVNLLGRGYSPLHFGNGTRLTVT.

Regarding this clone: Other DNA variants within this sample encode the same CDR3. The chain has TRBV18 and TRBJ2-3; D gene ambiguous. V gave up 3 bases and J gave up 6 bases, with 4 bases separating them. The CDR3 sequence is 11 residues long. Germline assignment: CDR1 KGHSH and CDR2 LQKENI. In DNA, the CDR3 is TGTGCCAGCTCACCGTCGGATACGCAGTATTTT. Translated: CASSPSDTQYF.

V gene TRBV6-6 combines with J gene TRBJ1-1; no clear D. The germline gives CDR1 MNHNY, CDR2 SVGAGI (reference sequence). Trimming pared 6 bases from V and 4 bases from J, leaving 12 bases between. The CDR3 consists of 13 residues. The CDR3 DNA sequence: TGTGCCAGCAGCCGAACCCGAAGCACTGAAGCTTTCTTT. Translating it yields CASSRTRSTEAFF.

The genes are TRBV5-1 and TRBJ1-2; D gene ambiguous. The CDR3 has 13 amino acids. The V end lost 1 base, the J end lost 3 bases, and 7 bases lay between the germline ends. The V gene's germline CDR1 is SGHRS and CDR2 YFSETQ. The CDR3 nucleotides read TGCGCCAGCAGCTTGTCGCAGGACTATGGCTACACCTTC. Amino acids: CASSLSQDYGYTF. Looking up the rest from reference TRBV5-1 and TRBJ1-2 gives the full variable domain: KAGVTQTPRYLIKTRGQQVTLSCSPISGHRSVSWYQQTPGQGLQFLFEYFSETQRNKGNFPGRFSGRQFSNSRSEMNVSTLELGDSALYLCASSLSQDYGYTFGSGTRLTVV.

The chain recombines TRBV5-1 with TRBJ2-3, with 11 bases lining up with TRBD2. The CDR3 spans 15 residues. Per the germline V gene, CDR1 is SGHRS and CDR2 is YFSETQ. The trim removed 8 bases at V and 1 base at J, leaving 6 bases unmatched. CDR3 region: CASSIAGGRTDTQYF. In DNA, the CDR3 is TGCGCCAGTTCTATAGCGGGAGGGCGCACAGATACGCAGTATTTT. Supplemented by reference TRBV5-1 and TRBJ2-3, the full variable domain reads KAGVTQTPRYLIKTRGQQVTLSCSPISGHRSVSWYQQTPGQGLQFLFEYFSETQRNKGNFPGRFSGRQFSNSRSEMNVSTLELGDSALYLCASSIAGGRTDTQYFGPGTRLTVL.

CDR3 in amino acids: CASGLVFAGARKNIQYF. The CDR3 coding sequence is TGTGCTAGTGGTTTGGTATTCGCGGGAGCTCGTAAAAACATTCAGTACTTC. This chain connects TRBV12-5 to TRBJ2-4, with 7 bases aligning to TRBD2. The CDR3 sequence is 17 residues long. Germline trimming cut 0 bases from V and 4 bases from J; bases unmatched to any gene: 9. Per the germline V gene, CDR1 is LGHNT and CDR2 is FRNRAP.

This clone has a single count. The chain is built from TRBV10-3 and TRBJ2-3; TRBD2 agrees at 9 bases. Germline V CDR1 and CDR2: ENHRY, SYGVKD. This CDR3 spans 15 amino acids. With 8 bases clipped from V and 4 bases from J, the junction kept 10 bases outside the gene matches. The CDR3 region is CAIAPGGRGADTQYF. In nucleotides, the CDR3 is TGTGCCATCGCACCTGGCGGGAGGGGGGCAGATACGCAGTATTTT.

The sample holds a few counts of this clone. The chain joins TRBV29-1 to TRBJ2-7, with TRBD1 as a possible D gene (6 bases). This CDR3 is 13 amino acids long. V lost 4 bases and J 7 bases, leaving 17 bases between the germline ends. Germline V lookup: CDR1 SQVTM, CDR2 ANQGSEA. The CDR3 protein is CSVGTALGGEQYF. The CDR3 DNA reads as TGCAGCGTTGGGACAGCTCTTGGGGGTGAGCAGTACTTC.

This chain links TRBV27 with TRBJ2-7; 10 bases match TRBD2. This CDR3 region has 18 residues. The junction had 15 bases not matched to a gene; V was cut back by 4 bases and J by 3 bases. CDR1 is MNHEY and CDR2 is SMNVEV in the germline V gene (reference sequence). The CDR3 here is CASSSGQRKREGRYEQYF. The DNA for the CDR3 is TGTGCCAGCAGTTCGGGACAGAGGAAGCGGGAGGGCCGCTACGAGCAGTACTTC.

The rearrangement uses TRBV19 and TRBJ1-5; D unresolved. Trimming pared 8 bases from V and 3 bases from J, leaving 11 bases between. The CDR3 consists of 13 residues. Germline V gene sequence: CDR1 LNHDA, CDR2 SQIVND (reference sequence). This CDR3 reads CASHSGYNQPQHF. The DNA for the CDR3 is TGTGCCAGTCATTCGGGGTACAATCAGCCCCAGCATTTT.

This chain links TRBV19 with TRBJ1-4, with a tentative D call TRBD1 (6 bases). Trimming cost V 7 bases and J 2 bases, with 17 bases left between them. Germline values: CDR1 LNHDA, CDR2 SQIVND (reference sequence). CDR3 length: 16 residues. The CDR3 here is CASTASTGLTNEKLFF. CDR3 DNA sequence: TGTGCCAGTACTGCAAGTACAGGGTTGACTAATGAAAAACTGTTTTTT.

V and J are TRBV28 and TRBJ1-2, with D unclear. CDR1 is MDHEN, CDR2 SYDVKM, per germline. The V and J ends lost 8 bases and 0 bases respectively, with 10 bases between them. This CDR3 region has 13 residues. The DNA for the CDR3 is TGTGCCAGCCAGGTCGGGCCTAACTATGGCTACACCTTC. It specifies CASQVGPNYGYTF.

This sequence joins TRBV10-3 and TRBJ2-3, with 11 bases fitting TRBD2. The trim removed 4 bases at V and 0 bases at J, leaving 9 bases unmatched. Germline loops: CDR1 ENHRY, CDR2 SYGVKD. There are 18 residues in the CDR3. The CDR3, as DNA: TGTGCCATCAGTGGACGGACTAGCGGGCCGATTAGCACAGATACGCAGTATTTT. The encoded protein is CAISGRTSGPISTDTQYF.

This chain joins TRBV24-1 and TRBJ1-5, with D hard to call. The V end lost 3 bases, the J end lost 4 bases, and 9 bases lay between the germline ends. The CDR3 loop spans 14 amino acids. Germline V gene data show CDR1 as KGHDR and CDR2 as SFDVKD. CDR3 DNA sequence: TGTGCCACCAGTGATAACACAGCAAATCAGCCCCAGCATTTT. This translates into CATSDNTANQPQHF.

CDR3 nucleotide sequence: TGTGCCAGCAGCCAAGGTCGCCTCTATGGCTACACCTTC. The encoded protein is CASSQGRLYGYTF. The chain links TRBV3-1 (or the pseudogene TRBV3-2) to TRBJ1-2; D unclear. Trimming removed 1 base at V and 4 bases at J, with 7 bases between. The CDR3 covers 13 residues. Germline V lookup: CDR1 LGHDT, CDR2 YNNKEL (reference sequence).

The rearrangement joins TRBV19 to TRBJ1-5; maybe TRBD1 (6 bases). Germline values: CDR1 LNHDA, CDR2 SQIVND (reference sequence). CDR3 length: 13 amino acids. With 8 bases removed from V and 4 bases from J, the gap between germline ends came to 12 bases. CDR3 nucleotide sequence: TGTGCCAGTGGGGACACCCTAAATCAGCCCCAGCATTTT. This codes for CASGDTLNQPQHF. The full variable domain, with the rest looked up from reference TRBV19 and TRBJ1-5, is DGGITQSPKYLFRKEGQNVTLSCEQNLNHDAMYWYRQDPGQGLRLIYYSQIVNDFQKGDIAEGYSVSREKKESFPLTVTSAQKNPTAFYLCASGDTLNQPQHFGDGTRLSIL.

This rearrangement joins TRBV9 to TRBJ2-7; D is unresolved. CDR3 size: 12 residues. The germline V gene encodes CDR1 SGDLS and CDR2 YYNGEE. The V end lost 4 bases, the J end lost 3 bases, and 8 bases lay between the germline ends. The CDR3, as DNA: TGTGCCAGCAGCCCTAACGGCTACGAGCAGTACTTC. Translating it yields CASSPNGYEQYF.

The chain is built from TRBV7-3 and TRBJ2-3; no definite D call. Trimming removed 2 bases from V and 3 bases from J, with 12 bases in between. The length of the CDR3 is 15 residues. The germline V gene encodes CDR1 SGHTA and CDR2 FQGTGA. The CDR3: CASSLGGVGTDTQYF. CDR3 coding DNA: TGTGCCAGCAGCTTAGGCGGAGTTGGGACAGATACGCAGTATTTT.

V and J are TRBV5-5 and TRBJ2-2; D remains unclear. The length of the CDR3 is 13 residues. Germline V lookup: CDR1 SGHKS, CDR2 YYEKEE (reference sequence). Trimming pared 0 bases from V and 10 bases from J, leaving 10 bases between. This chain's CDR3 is CASSLDVSSELFF. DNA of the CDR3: TGTGCCAGCAGCTTGGACGTTTCATCGGAGCTGTTTTTT.

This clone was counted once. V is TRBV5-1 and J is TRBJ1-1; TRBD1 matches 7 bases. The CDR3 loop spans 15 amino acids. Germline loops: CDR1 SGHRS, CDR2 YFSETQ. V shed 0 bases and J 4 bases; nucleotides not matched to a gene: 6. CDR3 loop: CASSLAEQGRTEAFF. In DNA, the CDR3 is TGCGCCAGCAGCTTGGCCGAACAGGGGCGCACTGAAGCTTTCTTT.

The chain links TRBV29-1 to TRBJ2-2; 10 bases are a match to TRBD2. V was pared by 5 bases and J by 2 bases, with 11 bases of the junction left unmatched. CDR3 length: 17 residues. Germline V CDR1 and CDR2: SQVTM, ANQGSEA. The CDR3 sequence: CSVNPSGRTLNTGELFF. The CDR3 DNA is TGCAGCGTTAACCCTAGCGGGAGAACCCTCAACACCGGGGAGCTGTTTTTT.